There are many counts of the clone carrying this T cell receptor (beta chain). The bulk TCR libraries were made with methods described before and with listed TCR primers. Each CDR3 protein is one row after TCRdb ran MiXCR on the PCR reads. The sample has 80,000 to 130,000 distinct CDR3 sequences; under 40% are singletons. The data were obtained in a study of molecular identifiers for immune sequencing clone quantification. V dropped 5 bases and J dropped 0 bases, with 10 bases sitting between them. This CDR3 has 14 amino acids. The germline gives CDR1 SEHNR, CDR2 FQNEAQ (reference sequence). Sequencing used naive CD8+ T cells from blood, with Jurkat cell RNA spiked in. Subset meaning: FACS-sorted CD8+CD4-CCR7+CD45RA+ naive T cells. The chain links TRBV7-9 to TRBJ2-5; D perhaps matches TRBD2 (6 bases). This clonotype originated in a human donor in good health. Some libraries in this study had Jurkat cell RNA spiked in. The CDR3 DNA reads TGTGCCAGCAGCACGGAGGGGTACCAAGAGACCCAGTACTTC. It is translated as CASSTEGYQETQYF.